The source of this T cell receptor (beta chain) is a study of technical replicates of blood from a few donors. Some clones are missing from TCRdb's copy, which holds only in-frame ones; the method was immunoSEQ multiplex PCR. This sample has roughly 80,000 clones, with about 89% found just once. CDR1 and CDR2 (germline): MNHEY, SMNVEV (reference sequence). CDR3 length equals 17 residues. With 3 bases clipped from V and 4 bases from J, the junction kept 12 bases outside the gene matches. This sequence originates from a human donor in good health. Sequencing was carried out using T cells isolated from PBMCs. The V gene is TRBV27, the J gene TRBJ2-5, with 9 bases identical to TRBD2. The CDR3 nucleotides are TGTGCCAGCAGTTTTTTGGGAGCGGGAGGCTCTTCAGAGACCCAGTACTTC. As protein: CASSFLGAGGSSETQYF.